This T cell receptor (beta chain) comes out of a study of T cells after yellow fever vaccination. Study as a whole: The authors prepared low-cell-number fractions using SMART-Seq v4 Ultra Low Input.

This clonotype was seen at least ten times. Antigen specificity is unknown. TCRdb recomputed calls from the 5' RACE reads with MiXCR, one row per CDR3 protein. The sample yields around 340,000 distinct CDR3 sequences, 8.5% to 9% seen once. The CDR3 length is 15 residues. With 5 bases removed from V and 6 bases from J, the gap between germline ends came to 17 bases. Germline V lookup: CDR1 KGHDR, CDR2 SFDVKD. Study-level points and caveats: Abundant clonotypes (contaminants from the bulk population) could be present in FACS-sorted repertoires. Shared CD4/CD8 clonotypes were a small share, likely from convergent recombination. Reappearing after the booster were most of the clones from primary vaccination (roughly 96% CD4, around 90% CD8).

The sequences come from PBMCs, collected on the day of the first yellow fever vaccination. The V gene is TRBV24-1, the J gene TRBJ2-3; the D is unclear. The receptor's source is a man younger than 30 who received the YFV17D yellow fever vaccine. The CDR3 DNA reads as TGTGCCACCAGTGGAACAGCCCTCGGCGAGGATACGCAGTATTTT. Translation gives CATSGTALGEDTQYF.